The sequence of this T cell receptor (beta chain) was determined in a study of blood T cell repertoires in COVID-19. Looking at the study overall: Sites across the United States, Italy and Spain contributed samples from acute and convalescent COVID-19. T cells, B-cell-depleted T cells, or PBMCs supplied cDNA or gDNA.

As processed by the authors: Cell counts per sample came from amplifying reference gene primers. Clones were read by immunoSEQ multiplex PCR, and TCRdb kept only the in-frame ones, dropping some. V and J calls and clone size are as listed in that table; D and trimming were resolved from the DNA. This table has about 97,000 clones, 85% to 90% appearing once. This CDR3 is built from 15 residues. Germline-derived CDR1 and CDR2 are SGHNT and YYREEE (reference sequence). Points on this clone: One end of the junction fails to match germline, which may point to a read error.

This chain connects TRBV5-4 to TRBJ2-7, with TRBD2 matching 7 bases. This clonotype was obtained from a human donor in a cohort sampled during active COVID-19. The material sequenced was peripheral blood. CDR3 in amino acids: CASSWPPGGSNEQYF. As DNA, the CDR3 is TGTGCCAGCAGCTGGCCCCCGGGAGGCTCCAACGAGCAGTACTTC.